In this sample, the clone carrying this T cell receptor (beta chain) turned up a few times. The data derive from a study of blood T cell repertoires in COVID-19. The germline V gene has CDR1 MGHRA and CDR2 YSYEKL. The CDR3 consists of 14 residues. Trimming left V 1 base short and J 6 bases short, with 11 bases between. As handled by the study authors: Reference gene primer amplification gave nucleated cell count estimates. Generated by immunoSEQ multiplex PCR, the TCRdb table keeps only in-frame clones and is missing some. V, J and clone size are taken as reported in that table, and D and trimming were inferred from the DNA itself. The data contain about 200,000 clones, about 83% of them singletons.

The sequencing input was peripheral blood. The origin of this receptor is a woman aged 40 to 50 with active or convalescent COVID-19. This rearrangement joins TRBV4-1 to TRBJ2-3, with TRBD2 as a possible D gene (5 bases). The CDR3 region has the DNA TGCGCCAGCAGCCAAGGTAGCGCCGGGGATACGCAGTATTTT. It is translated as CASSQGSAGDTQYF.